Presented here are 15 T cell receptor beta chains from one specimen sequenced in a study of blood T cell repertoires in COVID-19 (dated by TCRdb to 2018 to 2020). Library preparation used the immunoSEQ multiplex PCR assay. The clones in this table, taken by TCRdb from immuneACCESS, are in-frame only. Not every clone is retained; where verified, under half of the shortfall comes from an unresolved V gene, and the cause of the rest is unknown. Across this sample there are approximately 200,000 clones, with 85% to 90% seen only once. The ten largest clones take up around 3.2% of the sample. The sequencing input was PBMCs or T cells enriched from blood (not recorded which). The receptors originated from a woman aged 18-29 years in a cohort exposed to, infected with or recovered from COVID-19 (not recorded which).

The CDR3 reads CASSRRGAEAFF. CDR3 nucleotide sequence: TGCGCCAGCAGCCGCCGCGGGGCAGAAGCTTTCTTT. This chain uses TRBV4-1 with TRBJ1-1, with D possibly being TRBD1 (5 bases). Deletions cut 4 bases from V and 8 bases from J, with 11 bases between. The length of the CDR3 is 12 residues. Germline loops: CDR1 MGHRA, CDR2 YSYEKL.

V and J are TRBV7-8 and TRBJ2-3, with D perhaps matching TRBD2 (6 bases). This CDR3 has 14 amino acids. The V and J ends lost 5 bases and 5 bases respectively, with 14 bases between them. Germline CDR1 SGHVS, CDR2 FQNEAQ. CDR3 nucleotides: TGTGCCAGCAGCCAAGGACGGGGGTTAGATACGCAGTATTTT. Translation gives CASSQGRGLDTQYF.

The CDR3: CASSRVALANEQFF. CDR3 nucleotide sequence: TGTGCCAGTAGTAGGGTAGCGCTGGCAAATGAGCAGTTCTTC. This chain uses TRBV19 with TRBJ2-1; weak D call: TRBD2 (5 bases). V lost 4 bases and J 7 bases, leaving 14 bases between the germline ends. Germline V gives CDR1 LNHDA, CDR2 SQIVND (reference sequence). This CDR3 is built from 14 residues.

The genes are TRBV5-4 and TRBJ1-6, with 9 positions matching TRBD1. Trimming cost V 0 bases and J 7 bases; bases outside gene matches: 5. Per germline, CDR1 SGHNT and CDR2 YYREEE (reference sequence). The CDR3 length is 16 residues. CDR3 nucleotides: TGTGCCAGCAGCTTGGAAAACAGGGGGCGGAATTCACCCCTCCACTTT. It encodes CASSLENRGRNSPLHF.

V gene TRBV5-6 combines with J gene TRBJ2-4; 10 nucleotides agree with TRBD1. V dropped 4 bases and J dropped 6; count of bases not matched to a gene: 4. The CDR3 is made up of 14 amino acids. The germline gives CDR1 SGHDT, CDR2 YYEEEE. The CDR3 loop is CASSMGQGRNIQYF. CDR3 sequence (DNA): TGTGCCAGCAGCATGGGACAGGGGAGAAACATTCAGTACTTC.

This clone showed up just a few times. The rearrangement uses TRBV7-2 and TRBJ1-6; 9 positions match TRBD1. CDR3 length equals 14 residues. Germline trimming cut 7 bases from V and 13 bases from J; bases unmatched to any gene: 11. CDR1 and CDR2 from the germline V gene are SGHTA and FQGNSA. The CDR3, as DNA: TGTGCCAGCACCCCCGGACAGGGGCTATTGCCCCTCCACTTT. Its translation: CASTPGQGLLPLHF.

This chain connects TRBV28 to TRBJ1-2; the D gene is possibly TRBD1 (5 bases). V was clipped by 6 bases and J by 0 bases, with 14 bases between them. In germline, CDR1 is MDHEN, CDR2 SYDVKM. The CDR3 runs 15 residues. The CDR3 protein is CASRPGTVANYGYTF. CDR3 bases: TGTGCCAGCAGACCCGGGACTGTAGCTAACTATGGCTACACCTTC.

The chain combines TRBV15 with TRBJ2-4; D perhaps matches TRBD2 (6 bases). CDR3 length: 15 amino acids. Per germline, CDR1 LNHNV and CDR2 YYDKDF (reference sequence). Between the trimmed V and J ends, which lost 1 base and 3 bases, there was a span of 10 bases. CDR3 nucleotides: TGTGCCACCAGCAGAGGGGGGGTCTTCAAAAACATTCAGTACTTC. As protein: CATSRGGVFKNIQYF.

The chain uses TRBV5-5 and TRBJ1-2; perhaps TRBD1 as D (6 bases). This CDR3 has 17 residues. Trimming pared 2 bases from V and 8 bases from J, leaving 25 bases between. Looked up from germline, CDR1 is SGHKS and CDR2 is YYEKEE (reference sequence). Written as DNA, the CDR3 is TGTGCCAGCAGCTTTGCCCTAACGACAGGAGGAAGTTTGGGCTACACCTTC. Amino acids: CASSFALTTGGSLGYTF.

This chain links TRBV28 with TRBJ1-5, with D hard to call. The germline V gene encodes CDR1 MDHEN and CDR2 SYDVKM. V lost 5 bases to trimming and J lost 2 bases, with 10 bases between them. This CDR3 region has 14 residues. The CDR3: CASSTRVRNQPQHF. The CDR3 region has the DNA TGTGCCAGCAGTACGAGGGTACGCAATCAGCCCCAGCATTTT.

This clone was seen a handful of times. This rearrangement joins TRBV7-2 to TRBJ1-1; D remains ambiguous. CDR1 is SGHTA, CDR2 FQGNSA, per germline. The length of the CDR3 is 14 residues. Between the trimmed V and J ends, which lost 5 bases and 3 bases, there was a span of 13 bases. Here the CDR3 reads CASSLDYQDTEAFF. The CDR3, as DNA: TGTGCCAGCAGCCTTGATTATCAGGACACTGAAGCTTTCTTT.

V is TRBV7-8 and J is TRBJ1-2; D is uncertain. V was pared by 0 bases and J by 8 bases, with 16 bases between. The CDR3 contains 15 residues. Germline V gives CDR1 SGHVS, CDR2 FQNEAQ. CDR3 sequence reads: CASSLAFQVRYGYTF. CDR3 in DNA: TGTGCCAGCAGCTTAGCGTTCCAGGTTCGGTACGGCTACACCTTC.

This clone came up once. The V call is TRBV5-1, the J call TRBJ1-1, with D possibly being TRBD1 (6 bases). Deletions cut 1 base from V and 1 base from J, with 17 bases between. Germline-derived CDR1 and CDR2 are SGHRS and YFSETQ. This CDR3 comprises 17 residues. CDR3 loop: CASSLSDPGAGNTEAFF. CDR3 DNA sequence: TGCGCCAGCAGCTTGTCGGACCCAGGGGCAGGGAACACTGAAGCTTTCTTT.

Only one count was recorded for this clone. The chain is built from TRBV18 and TRBJ1-4, with 7 bases aligning to TRBD1. Trimming removed 10 bases from V and 6 bases from J; junction bases left unmatched: 8. The CDR3 spans 13 residues. Germline V gene sequence: CDR1 KGHSH, CDR2 LQKENI. The CDR3 DNA reads as TGTGCCACGACCGGGACAGCGGATGAAAAACTGTTTTTT. Amino acids: CATTGTADEKLFF. The variable domain in full, with the rest retrieved from reference TRBV18 and TRBJ1-4, is NAGVMQNPRHLVRRRGQEARLRCSPMKGHSHVYWYRQLPEEGLKFMVYLQKENIIDESGMPKERFSAEFPKEGPSILRIQQVVRGDSAAYFCATTGTADEKLFFGSGTQLSVL.

A single count supports this clone. The chain carries TRBV6-5 and TRBJ1-1; TRBD1 matches 8 bases. The CDR3 length is 13 residues. Germline V gives CDR1 MNHEY, CDR2 SVGAGI. Germline trimming cut 10 bases from V and 4 bases from J; bases unmatched to any gene: 8. As DNA, the CDR3 is TGTGCCACACATGGACAGGGAGGCACTGAAGCTTTCTTT. It is translated as CATHGQGGTEAFF.